The 30 T cell receptor beta chains given below trace back to one sample, sequenced in a study of blood T cell repertoires in COVID-19. This table comes from immunoSEQ multiplex PCR, and its TCRdb copy is limited to in-frame clones, with some not included. The repertoire consists of about 180,000 clones, with 88% occurring once and the leading ten covering under 4.5%. Sequenced sample: peripheral blood. All receptors derive from a woman in her 30s with acute or convalescent COVID-19.

The CDR3 DNA sequence: TGCGCCAGCAGCTTGGGCTTAGCGGCATTCTCCTACGAGCAGTACTTC. It specifies CASSLGLAAFSYEQYF. V and J are TRBV5-1 and TRBJ2-7; D is possibly TRBD2 (6 bases). The CDR3 contains 16 residues. The germline V and J ends were trimmed by 0 bases and 0 bases, with 13 bases remaining between them. Looked up from germline, CDR1 is SGHRS and CDR2 is YFSETQ.

V gene TRBV2 combines with J gene TRBJ1-3, with 11 nucleotides matching TRBD1. CDR1 is SNHLY, CDR2 FYNNEI, per germline. This CDR3 has 20 amino acids. The ends lost 6 bases at V and 1 base at J; junction bases unmatched: 17. For the CDR3, the DNA is TGTGCCAGCAGCCAAATAAGGAGGACAGGGGGCCCTCCTTCTGGAAACACCATATATTTT. It encodes CASSQIRRTGGPPSGNTIYF.

The rearrangement joins TRBV6-5 to TRBJ2-7; D perhaps matches TRBD2 (5 bases). Germline CDR1 reads MNHEY; CDR2 reads SVGAGI. The CDR3 has 14 amino acids. V was pared by 6 bases and J by 1 base, with 13 bases between. The CDR3 DNA is TGTGCCAGCAGGCTATTAGGACTTTCCTACGAGCAGTACTTC. It yields the protein CASRLLGLSYEQYF.

CDR3 protein: CASSLSGLRNTEAFF. The CDR3 DNA follows: TGTGCCAGCAGCTTATCGGGACTAAGGAACACTGAAGCTTTCTTT. J is TRBJ1-1 and V is TRBV7-9; tentative D call: TRBD1 (5 bases). There are 15 residues in the CDR3. Germline CDR1 is SEHNR and CDR2 is FQNEAQ (reference sequence). Deletions cut 2 bases from V and 1 base from J, with 11 bases between.

The rearrangement joins TRBV5-4 to TRBJ2-1, with a possible D match to TRBD2 (6 bases). Trimming took 5 bases from V and 6 from J, leaving 12 bases between them. This CDR3 has 13 residues. The germline V gene encodes CDR1 SGHNT and CDR2 YYREEE (reference sequence). CDR3 DNA: TGTGCCAGCAGGTGGGTGGGGGGCAATGAGCAGTTCTTC. Protein product: CASRWVGGNEQFF.

The genes are TRBV24-1 and TRBJ2-1, with 8 bases fitting TRBD2. The ends lost 9 bases at V and 7 bases at J; junction bases unmatched: 7. CDR1 is KGHDR, CDR2 SFDVKD, per germline. There are 13 residues in the CDR3. This CDR3 is CATSRAGVNEQFF. The CDR3 nucleotides read TGTGCCACCTCACGAGCGGGAGTAAATGAGCAGTTCTTC.

The rearrangement links TRBV28 to TRBJ1-2; the D is unclear. The V and J ends lost 3 bases and 8 bases respectively, with 16 bases between them. This CDR3 contains 14 residues. Per germline, CDR1 MDHEN and CDR2 SYDVKM. This CDR3 is CASSFEGGFEGYTF. CDR3 sequence (DNA): TGTGCCAGCAGTTTTGAAGGAGGGTTTGAGGGCTACACCTTC.

J is TRBJ2-5 and V is TRBV4-2; TRBD2 is a possible D gene (5 bases). Per the germline V gene, CDR1 is LGHNA and CDR2 is YNFKEQ. Trimming pared 5 bases from V and 1 base from J, leaving 14 bases between. This CDR3 is built from 15 residues. The CDR3 spells CASSFGGSAQETQYF. CDR3 nucleotides: TGTGCCAGCAGCTTTGGTGGTAGCGCCCAAGAGACCCAGTACTTC.

This clone was picked up a small number of times. The V and J genes are TRBV9 and TRBJ1-2, with 7 bases aligning to TRBD1. Germline V gene sequence: CDR1 SGDLS, CDR2 YYNGEE. This CDR3 has 13 amino acids. V dropped 4 bases and J dropped 2; count of bases not matched to a gene: 2. The CDR3 protein is CASSTTGNYGYTF. The CDR3, as DNA: TGTGCCAGCAGCACGACAGGGAACTATGGCTACACCTTC.

This chain links TRBV5-1 with TRBJ2-7; the D gene is possibly TRBD2 (7 bases). The CDR3 is made up of 15 amino acids. Trimming removed 5 bases at V and 5 bases at J, with 20 bases between. Germline V gene lookup returns CDR1 SGHRS and CDR2 YFSETQ. The CDR3 protein is CASRGGRGKVDEQYF. The CDR3 region has the DNA TGCGCCAGCAGGGGGGGGCGCGGGAAGGTGGACGAGCAGTACTTC. The whole variable domain, remainder taken from reference TRBV5-1 and TRBJ2-7, is KAGVTQTPRYLIKTRGQQVTLSCSPISGHRSVSWYQQTPGQGLQFLFEYFSETQRNKGNFPGRFSGRQFSNSRSEMNVSTLELGDSALYLCASRGGRGKVDEQYFGPGTRLTVT.

This sequence joins TRBV13 and TRBJ2-3, with D possibly being TRBD2 (6 bases). The CDR3 is made up of 16 amino acids. V was shortened by 5 bases and J by 2 bases, with 17 bases between the two germline ends. Germline V gene lookup returns CDR1 PRHDT and CDR2 FYEKMQ (reference sequence). In DNA form, the CDR3 reads TGTGCCAGCAGCCCGGACCGCGGGACTCTCACAGATACGCAGTATTTT. It specifies CASSPDRGTLTDTQYF. Filled out from reference TRBV13 and TRBJ2-3, the complete variable domain reads AAGVIQSPRHLIKEKRETATLKCYPIPRHDTVYWYQQGPGQDPQFLISFYEKMQSDKGSIPDRFSAQQFSDYHSELNMSSLELGDSALYFCASSPDRGTLTDTQYFGPGTRLTVL.

This sequence joins TRBV6-4 and TRBJ2-1, with TRBD2 matching over 12 bases. V was pared by 2 bases and J by 7 bases, with 18 bases of the junction left unmatched. The CDR3 is 20 amino acids. CDR1 is MRHNA, CDR2 SNTAGT, per germline. The chain's CDR3 is CASSDPGWTSGTRGENEQFF. Here the CDR3 DNA reads TGTGCCAGCAGTGACCCAGGTTGGACTAGCGGGACAAGGGGGGAAAATGAGCAGTTCTTC.

The chain couples TRBV28 to TRBJ1-2, with 7 bases lining up with TRBD1. The length of the CDR3 is 14 residues. Germline CDR1 and CDR2: MDHEN and SYDVKM. Trimming cost V 4 bases and J 8 bases; bases outside gene matches: 10. This CDR3 reads CASSSIGQAGGYTF. Written as DNA, the CDR3 is TGTGCCAGCAGTTCGATAGGACAGGCGGGAGGCTACACCTTC.

The CDR3 region is CASRRDTNTEAFF. The DNA of the CDR3 is TGTGCCAGCAGACGAGACACCAACACTGAAGCTTTCTTT. The chain carries TRBV7-8 and TRBJ1-1, with no clear D. Looked up from germline, CDR1 is SGHVS and CDR2 is FQNEAQ. Trimming removed 6 bases at V and 2 bases at J, with 10 bases between. The CDR3 loop spans 13 amino acids.

This clone was picked up a small number of times. V is TRBV19 and J is TRBJ1-5; TRBD1 matches 7 bases. The V segment lost 6 bases and the J segment 1 base; nucleotides outside the gene matches: 3. The CDR3 runs to 14 residues. The germline CDR1 and CDR2 sequences are LNHDA and SQIVND (reference sequence). The CDR3 DNA follows: TGTGCCAGTAGCCCGGGACAGAGCAATCAGCCCCAGCATTTT. This encodes CASSPGQSNQPQHF. Full variable domain (missing parts from reference TRBV19 and TRBJ1-5): DGGITQSPKYLFRKEGQNVTLSCEQNLNHDAMYWYRQDPGQGLRLIYYSQIVNDFQKGDIAEGYSVSREKKESFPLTVTSAQKNPTAFYLCASSPGQSNQPQHFGDGTRLSIL.

This sequence joins TRBV2 and TRBJ2-1, with a tentative D call TRBD2 (5 bases). Germline assignment: CDR1 SNHLY and CDR2 FYNNEI. The CDR3 loop spans 12 amino acids. V lost 1 base to trimming and J lost 8 bases, with 6 bases between them. CDR3 region: CASSEGGYEQFF. The CDR3 nucleotides read TGTGCCAGCAGTGAAGGAGGGTATGAGCAGTTCTTC.

As for this clone: Mismatch with germline at one junction end may stem from a read error. The chain carries TRBV7-2 and TRBJ2-1; the D is unclear. CDR1 is SGHTA and CDR2 is FQGNSA in the germline V gene. There are 14 residues in the CDR3. In nucleotides, the CDR3 is TGTGCCAGCAGCTTAACAGTGGAAGACAATGAGCAATTCTTC. This sequence encodes CASSLTVEDNEQFF.

The rearrangement joins TRBV7-2 to TRBJ2-1; 7 nucleotides agree with TRBD2. This CDR3 contains 15 residues. The junction had 7 bases not matched to a gene; V was cut back by 0 bases and J by 8 bases. Per germline, CDR1 SGHTA and CDR2 FQGNSA. CDR3 residues: CASSLARGGRYEQFF. CDR3 bases: TGTGCCAGCAGCTTAGCGCGGGGCGGGAGATATGAGCAGTTCTTC. Full variable domain (rest looked up from reference TRBV7-2 and TRBJ2-1): GAGVSQSPSNKVTEKGKDVELRCDPISGHTALYWYRQSLGQGLEFLIYFQGNSAPDKSGLPSDRFSAERTGGSVSTLTIQRTQQEDSAVYLCASSLARGGRYEQFFGPGTRLTVL.

The chain is built from TRBV5-1 and TRBJ1-1, with D possibly matching TRBD1 (5 bases). V lost 2 bases and J lost 5, with 13 bases in between. Germline V gene lookup returns CDR1 SGHRS and CDR2 YFSETQ. This CDR3 has 14 amino acids. The CDR3 DNA is TGCGCCAGCAGCTTATCTTCGGGGGGAACTGAAGCTTTCTTT. Its translation is CASSLSSGGTEAFF.

V and J are TRBV5-4 and TRBJ2-3, with D unresolved. The CDR3 spans 11 residues. The germline gives CDR1 SGHNT, CDR2 YYREEE (reference sequence). Trimming removed 1 base from V and 5 bases from J, with 2 bases in between. The CDR3: CASSLQDTQYF. The CDR3, as DNA: TGTGCCAGCAGCTTGCAAGATACGCAGTATTTT.

The rearrangement links TRBV20-1 to TRBJ2-3, with D maybe TRBD1 (5 bases). Germline V lookup: CDR1 DFQATT, CDR2 SNEGSKA (reference sequence). This CDR3 is 15 amino acids long. The V end lost 3 bases, the J end lost 5 bases, and 18 bases lay between the germline ends. The CDR3 is CSASGSQGRVDTQYF. DNA of the CDR3: TGCAGTGCTAGTGGGTCCCAGGGCCGTGTAGATACGCAGTATTTT.

The gene calls are TRBV11-3 and TRBJ1-1, with D possibly matching TRBD1 (6 bases). V was trimmed by 5 bases and J by 5 bases, leaving 15 bases between them. CDR1 SGHNT and CDR2 YENEEA come from the germline V gene. The CDR3 loop spans 14 amino acids. The CDR3 DNA reads TGTGCCAGCAGCGGCCAGGGGCCGGAGACTGAAGCTTTCTTT. Translation: CASSGQGPETEAFF.

The chain has TRBV28 and TRBJ1-3; tentatively, D is TRBD1 (6 bases). V shed 5 bases and J shed 16 bases, with 18 bases lying between them. Germline CDR1 is MDHEN and CDR2 is SYDVKM. The CDR3 loop spans 12 amino acids. CDR3 region: CASSLGVQGFYF. In DNA form, the CDR3 reads TGTGCCAGCAGTCTAGGAGTACAGGGTTTCTATTTT.

This clone has only a few counts. V usage is TRBV11-2 and J usage is TRBJ1-3, with D possibly matching TRBD1 (5 bases). The CDR3 spans 14 residues. The germline V gene encodes CDR1 SGHAT and CDR2 FQNNGV. The ends were cut back, 4 bases at V and 4 bases at J, with 11 bases in the middle. The CDR3 is CASSYNTGGNTIYF. DNA for the CDR3: TGTGCCAGCAGCTACAACACAGGAGGAAACACCATATATTTT.

This clone was detected a few times. This chain uses TRBV7-9 with TRBJ2-1; no reliable D call. The CDR3 contains 14 residues. V lost 0 bases to trimming and J lost 4 bases, with 7 bases between them. The germline gives CDR1 SEHNR, CDR2 FQNEAQ (reference sequence). The CDR3 spells CASSLASSYNEQFF. CDR3 sequence (DNA): TGTGCCAGCAGCTTAGCTAGCAGTTACAATGAGCAGTTCTTC.

This clone was found once. DNA of the CDR3: TGTGCCAGCAAAAGGCTAGCGGGAGTTTCCTACAATGAGCAGTTCTTC. Its protein product is CASKRLAGVSYNEQFF. This rearrangement joins TRBV28 to TRBJ2-1; 10 nucleotides line up with TRBD2. Per germline, CDR1 MDHEN and CDR2 SYDVKM. Trimming removed 7 bases from V and 1 base from J; junction bases left unmatched: 7. This CDR3 has 16 residues.

J is TRBJ2-7 and V is TRBV19; perhaps TRBD2 as D (6 bases). The CDR3 extends over 13 amino acids. The V and J ends lost 9 bases and 5 bases respectively, with 17 bases between them. Germline CDR1 LNHDA, CDR2 SQIVND (reference sequence). In DNA, the CDR3 is TGTGCCAGCTCGATAGCGGCCCGGGACGAGCAGTACTTC. Amino acid sequence: CASSIAARDEQYF.

The chain couples TRBV5-1 to TRBJ2-7, with D tentatively TRBD2 (5 bases). CDR1 and CDR2 from the germline V gene are SGHRS and YFSETQ. CDR3 length: 14 residues. Trimming left V 4 bases short and J 0 bases short, with 11 bases between. The CDR3 here is CASSEVGSSYEQYF. The CDR3 DNA is TGCGCCAGCAGCGAAGTAGGGAGCTCCTACGAGCAGTACTTC.

J is TRBJ1-5 and V is TRBV4-1; TRBD1 might be the D (5 bases). The V end was cut by 8 bases, the J end by 7 bases, with 15 bases between. This CDR3 has 13 residues. Per the germline V gene, CDR1 is MGHRA and CDR2 is YSYEKL. The CDR3 region is CASSLGPRQPQHF. The DNA of the CDR3 is TGCGCCAGCTCCTTGGGGCCCAGGCAGCCCCAGCATTTT.

The chain carries TRBV7-9 and TRBJ2-7, with D unresolved. The germline gives CDR1 SEHNR, CDR2 FQNEAQ (reference sequence). V was shortened by 5 bases and J by 5 bases, with 16 bases between the two germline ends. The CDR3 is 14 amino acids. The CDR3 sequence: CASSLVPTADEQYF. The DNA for the CDR3 is TGTGCCAGCAGCCTAGTCCCAACGGCGGACGAGCAGTACTTC.